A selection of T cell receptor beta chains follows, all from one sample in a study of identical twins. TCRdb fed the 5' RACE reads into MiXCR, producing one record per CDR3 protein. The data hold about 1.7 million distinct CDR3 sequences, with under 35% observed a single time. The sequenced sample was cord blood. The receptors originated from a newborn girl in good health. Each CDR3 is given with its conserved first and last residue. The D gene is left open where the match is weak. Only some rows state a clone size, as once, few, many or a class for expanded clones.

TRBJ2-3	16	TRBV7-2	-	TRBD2	TGTGCCAGCAGCTTAGTGGGGAGCGGGAGAGGGGTTACGCAGTATTTT	CASSLVGSGRGVTQYF
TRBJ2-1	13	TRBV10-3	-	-	TGTGCCATCAGTGGGGACAACCACAATGAGCAGTTCTTC	CAISGDNHNEQFF
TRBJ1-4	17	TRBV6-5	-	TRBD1	TGTGCCAGCAGTTCCCGGGACAGGCTAGCAACTAATGAAAAACTGTTTTTT	CASSSRDRLATNEKLFF
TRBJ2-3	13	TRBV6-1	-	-	TGTGCCAGCATGATTCGACCCACAGATACGCAGTATTTT	CASMIRPTDTQYF
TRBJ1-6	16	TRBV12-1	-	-	TGTGCCAGCAGCTTTTCGACAGGGGTCACGAATTCACCCCTCCACTTT	CASSFSTGVTNSPLHF
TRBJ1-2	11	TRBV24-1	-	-	TGTGCCACCAGTGACCCCCTTGGCTACACCTTC	CATSDPLGYTF
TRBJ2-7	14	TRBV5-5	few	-	TGTGCCAGCAGCTTGGGTCAGAGCCACAATGAGCAGTACTTC	CASSLGQSHNEQYF
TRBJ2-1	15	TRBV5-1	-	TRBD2	TGCGCCAGCAGCTTGGTCCCAGCGGGAGGCAATGAGCAGTTCTTC	CASSLVPAGGNEQFF
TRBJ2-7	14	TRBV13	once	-	TGTGCCAGCAGCTTTGTTCTAGCTTCCTACGAGCAGTACTTC	CASSFVLASYEQYF
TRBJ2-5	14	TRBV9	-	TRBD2	TGTGCCAGCAGCGTAGCTAGCGGGCAAGAGACCCAGTACTTC	CASSVASGQETQYF
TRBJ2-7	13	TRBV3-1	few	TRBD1	TGTGCCAGCACCCTGACAGGGATCAACGAGCAGTACTTC	CASTLTGINEQYF
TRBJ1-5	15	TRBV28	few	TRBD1	TGTGCCAGCAGTTTATCCCCTACAGGGGGTCAGCCCCAGCATTTT	CASSLSPTGGQPQHF
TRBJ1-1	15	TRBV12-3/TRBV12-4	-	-	TGTGCCAGCGGGTTAGGACACTTCATGAACACTGAAGCTTTCTTT	CASGLGHFMNTEAFF
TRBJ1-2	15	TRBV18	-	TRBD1	TGTGCCAGCTCACCTCTTGGCAGGGGGGACTATGGCTACACCTTC	CASSPLGRGDYGYTF
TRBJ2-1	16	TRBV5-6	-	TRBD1	TGTGCCAGCAGCTCCCCACGGACAGGGAATTTCGATGAGCAGTTCTTC	CASSSPRTGNFDEQFF
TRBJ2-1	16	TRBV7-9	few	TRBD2	TGTGCTTCCAAGAGGGCGGGAGGGCTACCCTACAATGAGCAGTTCTTC	CASKRAGGLPYNEQFF
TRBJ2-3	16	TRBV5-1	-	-	TGCGCCAGCAGCTTGATGGGCAGGGGAGGCACAGATACGCAGTATTTT	CASSLMGRGGTDTQYF
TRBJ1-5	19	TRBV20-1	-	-	TGCAGCGCTAAGACCGCCGGTGGCACCCTCAGCAGTACCAATCAGCCCCAGCATTTT	CSAKTAGGTLSSTNQPQHF
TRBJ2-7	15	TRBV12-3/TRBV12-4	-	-	TGTGCCAGCAGCTTACGGGTCACTAGCTCCTACGAGCAGTACTTC	CASSLRVTSSYEQYF